These T cell receptor beta chains were read from a single sample in a study of blood T cell repertoires in COVID-19. The table came from immunoSEQ multiplex PCR; TCRdb's copy has only in-frame clones and leaves some out. The sample comprises roughly 97,000 clones, about 80% of which are singletons, and approximately 3.4% rests with the top ten. The sequenced sample consisted of peripheral blood. Every receptor here comes from a woman older than 75 with active or convalescent COVID-19. Each CDR3 is given with its conserved first and last residue. The D gene is left open where the match is weak. Only part of the rows carry a size: once, few, many, or a class if the clone is expanded.

.,TRBV15,TRBJ1-4,few,CATSRDQVRDKRGEKLFF,TGTGCCACCAGCAGAGATCAGGTACGGGACAAACGGGGTGAAAAACTGTTTTTT
.,TRBV28,TRBJ1-6,.,CASSLEDSPLHF,TGTGCCAGCAGTTTGGAGGATTCACCCCTCCACTTT
TRBD1,TRBV12-3/TRBV12-4,TRBJ1-4,.,CASRSNRGGKLFF,TGTGCCAGCAGATCCAACAGGGGGGGAAAACTGTTTTTT
.,TRBV9,TRBJ2-7,.,CASSVAAASSSYEQYF,TGTGCCAGCAGCGTAGCAGCGGCTAGCAGTAGCTACGAGCAGTACTTC
TRBD1,TRBV7-8,TRBJ1-2,.,CASSSRDRVNYGYTF,TGTGCCAGCAGCTCCCGGGACAGGGTTAACTATGGCTACACCTTC
.,TRBV9,TRBJ2-5,.,CASSVQPKGSQETQYF,TGTGCCAGCAGCGTACAGCCTAAGGGGTCCCAAGAGACCCAGTACTTC
TRBD1,TRBV9,TRBJ1-4,.,CASDPGQGVYNEKLFF,TGTGCCAGCGACCCGGGACAGGGAGTTTATAATGAAAAACTGTTTTTT
TRBD2,TRBV5-1,TRBJ2-5,.,CASSPSGGTQETQYF,TGCGCCAGCAGCCCTAGCGGGGGAACACAAGAGACCCAGTACTTC
TRBD2,TRBV5-4,TRBJ2-7,.,CASSPDPGLAAPSSYEQYF,TGTGCCAGCAGCCCGGACCCGGGACTAGCGGCGCCGAGCTCCTACGAGCAGTACTTC
.,TRBV18,TRBJ1-5,.,CASSADRNNQPQHF,TGTGCCAGCTCAGCTGACAGAAACAATCAGCCCCAGCATTTT
TRBD1,TRBV2,TRBJ1-2,.,CASSGQGKGYTF,TGTGCCAGCAGCGGACAGGGGAAGGGCTACACCTTC
TRBD1,TRBV4-1,TRBJ1-5,.,CASSQTGVSNQPQHF,TGCGCCAGCAGTCAGACAGGGGTTAGCAATCAGCCCCAGCATTTT
.,TRBV2,TRBJ1-2,.,CASSEVSRGIGGYTF,TGTGCCAGCAGTGAAGTTTCAAGAGGAATAGGTGGCTACACCTTC
.,TRBV28,TRBJ1-6,.,CASSFPQEVGRNSPLHF,TGTGCCAGCAGTTTTCCCCAAGAAGTGGGGCGGAATTCACCCCTCCACTTT
.,TRBV28,TRBJ1-3,.,CASSLSERISGNTIYF,TGTGCCAGCAGTTTAAGCGAGAGAATCTCTGGAAACACCATATATTTT
TRBD1,TRBV29-1,TRBJ1-5,.,CSVETGNSNQPQHF,TGCAGCGTGGAGACAGGGAACTCCAATCAGCCCCAGCATTTT
.,TRBV5-1,TRBJ1-2,.,CASSFAGSSWGYTF,TGCGCCAGCAGCTTTGCAGGGTCCAGTTGGGGCTACACCTTC
.,TRBV28,TRBJ2-1,.,CASSLLRTVIYNEQFF,TGTGCCAGCAGTTTATTACGGACAGTAATATACAATGAGCAGTTCTTC
.,TRBV18,TRBJ1-1,.,CASSPAAGDTEAFF,TGTGCCAGCTCACCCGCCGCGGGGGACACTGAAGCTTTCTTT